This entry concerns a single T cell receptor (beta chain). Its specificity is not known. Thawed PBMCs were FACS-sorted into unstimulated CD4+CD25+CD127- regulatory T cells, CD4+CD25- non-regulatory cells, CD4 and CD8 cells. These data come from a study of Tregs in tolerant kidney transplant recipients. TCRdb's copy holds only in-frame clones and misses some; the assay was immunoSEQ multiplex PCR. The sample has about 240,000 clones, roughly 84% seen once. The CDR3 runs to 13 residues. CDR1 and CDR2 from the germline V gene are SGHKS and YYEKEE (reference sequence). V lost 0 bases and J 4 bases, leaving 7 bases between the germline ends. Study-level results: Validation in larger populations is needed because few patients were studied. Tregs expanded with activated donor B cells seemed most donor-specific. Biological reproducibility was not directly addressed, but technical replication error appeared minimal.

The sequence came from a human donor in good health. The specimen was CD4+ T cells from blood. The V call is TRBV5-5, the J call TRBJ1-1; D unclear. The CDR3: CASSLEGFTEAFF. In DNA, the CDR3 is TGTGCCAGCAGCTTGGAAGGGTTCACTGAAGCTTTCTTT.